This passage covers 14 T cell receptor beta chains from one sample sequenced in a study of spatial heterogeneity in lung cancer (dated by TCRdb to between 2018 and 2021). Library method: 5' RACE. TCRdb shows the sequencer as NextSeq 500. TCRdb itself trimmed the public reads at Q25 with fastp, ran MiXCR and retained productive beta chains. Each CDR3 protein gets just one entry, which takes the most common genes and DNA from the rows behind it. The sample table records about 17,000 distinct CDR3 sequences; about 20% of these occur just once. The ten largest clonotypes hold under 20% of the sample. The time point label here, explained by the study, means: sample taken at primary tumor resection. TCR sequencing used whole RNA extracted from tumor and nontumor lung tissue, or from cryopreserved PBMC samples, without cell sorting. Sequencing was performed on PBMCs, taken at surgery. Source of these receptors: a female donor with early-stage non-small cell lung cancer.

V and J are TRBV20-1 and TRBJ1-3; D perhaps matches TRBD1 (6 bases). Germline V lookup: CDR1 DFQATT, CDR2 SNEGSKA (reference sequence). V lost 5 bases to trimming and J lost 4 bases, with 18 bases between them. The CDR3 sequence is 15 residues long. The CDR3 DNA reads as TGCAGTGCTGAACAATCCAGGGGAAGGGGAAACACCATATATTTT. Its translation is CSAEQSRGRGNTIYF.

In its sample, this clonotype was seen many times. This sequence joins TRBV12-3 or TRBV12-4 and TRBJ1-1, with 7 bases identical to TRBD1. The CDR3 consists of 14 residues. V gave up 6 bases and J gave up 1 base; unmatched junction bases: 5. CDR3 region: CASRDRVWNTEAFF. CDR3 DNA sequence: TGTGCCAGCAGAGACAGGGTCTGGAACACTGAAGCTTTCTTT.

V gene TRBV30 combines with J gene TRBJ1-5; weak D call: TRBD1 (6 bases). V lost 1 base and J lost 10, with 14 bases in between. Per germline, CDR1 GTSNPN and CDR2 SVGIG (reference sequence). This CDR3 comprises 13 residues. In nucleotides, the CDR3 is TGTGCCTGGAGTGAGGGGGTAATAAAACCCCAGCATTTT. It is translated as CAWSEGVIKPQHF.

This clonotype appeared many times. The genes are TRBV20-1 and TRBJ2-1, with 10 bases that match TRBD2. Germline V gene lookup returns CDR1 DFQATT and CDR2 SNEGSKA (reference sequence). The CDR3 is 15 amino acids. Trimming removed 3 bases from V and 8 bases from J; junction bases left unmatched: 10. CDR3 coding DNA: TGCAGTGCTAGTTCGCCTAGCGGGAGAACAGATGAGCAGTTCTTC. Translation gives CSASSPSGRTDEQFF.

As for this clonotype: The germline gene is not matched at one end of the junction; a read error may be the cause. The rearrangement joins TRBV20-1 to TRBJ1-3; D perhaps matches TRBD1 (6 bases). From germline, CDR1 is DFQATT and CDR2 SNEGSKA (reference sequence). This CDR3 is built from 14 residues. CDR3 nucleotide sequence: TGCAGTGCCAGAGACAGGAACTCTGGAAACACCATATATTTT. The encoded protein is CSARDRNSGNTIYF.

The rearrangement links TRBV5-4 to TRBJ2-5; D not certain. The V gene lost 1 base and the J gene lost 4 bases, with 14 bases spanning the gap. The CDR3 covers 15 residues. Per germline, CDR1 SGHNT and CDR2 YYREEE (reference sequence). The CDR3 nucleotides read TGTGCCAGCAGCTTGCTTAACCAGGCCGGAGAGACCCAGTACTTC. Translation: CASSLLNQAGETQYF.

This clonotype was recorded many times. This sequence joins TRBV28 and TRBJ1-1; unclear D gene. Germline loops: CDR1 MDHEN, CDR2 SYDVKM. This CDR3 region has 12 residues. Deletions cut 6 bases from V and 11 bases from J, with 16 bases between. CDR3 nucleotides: TGTGCCAGCAGCGAGAGAGTAAAGAGGGCTTTCTTT. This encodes CASSERVKRAFF.

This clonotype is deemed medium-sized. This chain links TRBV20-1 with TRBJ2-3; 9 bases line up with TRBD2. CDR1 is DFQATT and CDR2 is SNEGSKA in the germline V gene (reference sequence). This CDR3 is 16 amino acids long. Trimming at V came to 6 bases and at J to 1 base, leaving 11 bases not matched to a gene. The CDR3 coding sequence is TGCAGTGCAACGGATGTCAGCGGGAGGCGCACAGATACGCAGTATTTT. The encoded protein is CSATDVSGRRTDTQYF.

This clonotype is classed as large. The CDR3 bases are TGTGCCAGCAGCTTCTCGGGCTCAACTAGCGGGGATCGGCCGGCAGATACGCAGTATTTT. Translating gives CASSFSGSTSGDRPADTQYF. The V gene is TRBV7-8, the J gene TRBJ2-3; 10 bases map to TRBD2. The germline V gene encodes CDR1 SGHVS and CDR2 FQNEAQ. The CDR3 length is 20 residues. Trimming took 3 bases from V and 4 from J; bases not matched to a gene: 19.

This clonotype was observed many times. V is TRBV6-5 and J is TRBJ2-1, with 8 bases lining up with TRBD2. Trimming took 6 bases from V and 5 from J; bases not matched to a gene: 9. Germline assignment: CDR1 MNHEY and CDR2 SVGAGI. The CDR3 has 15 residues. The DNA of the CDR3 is TGTGCCAGCAGCCGACTAGCGCAAACCCACAATGAGCAGTTCTTC. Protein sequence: CASSRLAQTHNEQFF.

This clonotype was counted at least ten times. The CDR3 region is CASTRTRAGGAYEQYF. For the CDR3, the DNA is TGTGCCAGCACCCGAACCCGGGCGGGAGGAGCCTACGAGCAGTACTTC. The chain recombines TRBV7-8 with TRBJ2-7, with 8 bases matching TRBD2. The CDR3 has 16 residues. Looked up from germline, CDR1 is SGHVS and CDR2 is FQNEAQ. V was pared by 7 bases and J by 2 bases, with 13 bases of the junction left unmatched.

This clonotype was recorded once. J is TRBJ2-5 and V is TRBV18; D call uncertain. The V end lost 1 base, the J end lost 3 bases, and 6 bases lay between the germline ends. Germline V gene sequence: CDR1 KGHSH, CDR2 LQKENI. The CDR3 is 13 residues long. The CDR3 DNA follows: TGTGCCAGCTCACCACACAGCAAAGAGACCCAGTACTTC. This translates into CASSPHSKETQYF.

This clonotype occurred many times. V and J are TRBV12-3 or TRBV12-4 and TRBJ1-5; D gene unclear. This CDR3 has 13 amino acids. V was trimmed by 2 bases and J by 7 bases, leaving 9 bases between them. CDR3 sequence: CASSLLGSQPQHF. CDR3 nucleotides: TGTGCCAGCAGTTTATTGGGGAGCCAGCCCCAGCATTTT.

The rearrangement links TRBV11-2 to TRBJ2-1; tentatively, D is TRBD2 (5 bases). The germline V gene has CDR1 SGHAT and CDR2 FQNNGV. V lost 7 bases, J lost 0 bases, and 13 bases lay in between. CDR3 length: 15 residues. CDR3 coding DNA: TGTGCCAGCATCCCCGAGGGATCCTCCTACAATGAGCAGTTCTTC. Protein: CASIPEGSSYNEQFF.